This T cell receptor beta chain was sequenced for a study of blood T cells in healthy people across ages (dated by TCRdb to the mid-2010s). General notes on the study: Template switching captured roughly one uniquely barcoded TCR beta cDNA molecule per two T cells in model experiments. The study analyzed two additional independent replicas of 1 million unique cDNA reads from the same blood draw for two donors, one aged 18 to 30 and one aged 80 or older. Donors were grouped into four age groups: young (average roughly 17 years), middle-aged (39), aged (about 60) and long-lived (around 80). Age-related changes in TCR beta repertoire diversity were measured in the study by deep sequencing normalized with unique cDNA molecular identifiers. To avoid experimental bias, donors of different ages were randomly spread across the sequencing lanes.

This clonotype was recorded once. Its antigen has not been determined. Base qualities are not provided; no much larger clone lies one nucleotide away. The donors were some 39 Caucasian individuals from Russia, aged roughly 6 to 100 years, who were systemically healthy. Each donor gave approximately 10 milliliters of peripheral blood, collected into EDTA-treated Vacutainer tubes. PBMCs were isolated by Ficoll-Paque density-gradient centrifugation, with at least 7 million obtained per sample. Trizol reagent was used to extract total RNA from the PBMCs, yielding at least 6 micrograms per sample. The percentages of naive CD45RAhigh/CD27high T cells were determined by flow cytometry on a PBMC aliquot from every donor. The method behind the library was 5' RACE. TCRdb shows the sequencer as Illumina HiSeq 2500. The second PCR ran for about 7 to 11 cycles and used a J-beta primer mix along with a sample-barcoded 5' primer. Each TCR beta cDNA molecule received a unique molecular identifier from a template-switch 5' adaptor carrying 12 random nucleotides. Each sample yielded at least 2.5 million CDR3-containing paired-end reads. All of the RNA was converted into first-strand cDNA using the Mint cDNA synthesis kit, with a TRBC-specific oligonucleotide serving as the primer. Following uracil-DNA glycosylase treatment, a first 18-cycle PCR with universal primers M1SS and BC2_uni_R was performed on all cDNA. As for how the authors treated the data: Normalization of each sample was performed by random selection of 1 million high-quality reads, each carrying a distinct molecular identifier. Instead of being binned into consensus sequences, reads that shared molecular identifiers were thrown out. MiTCR, run with a Q25 quality threshold and the strictest error-elimination algorithm, handled CDR3 identification, clonotype clustering and error correction. Lower-bound total TCR beta diversity was estimated with a nonparametric unseen species model using Euler transformation. TCRdb took the public reads, trimmed them with fastp at Q25, ran MiXCR for clone calling and kept in-frame beta chains. Here each entry gathers all rows of one CDR3 protein and keeps the most common genes and DNA. The V and J calls come from TCRdb's annotation, not from the publication. The sample profile shows 1.5 million to 1.8 million distinct CDR3 sequences; under 55% of them were found once. The ten largest clones add up to under 5% of the sample.

From the cysteine up to the phenylalanine, the CDR3 has a length of 17 residues. The entry retains the CDR3 DNA only, 51 bases that are in frame from base 1. Sequences MDHEN (CDR1) and SYDVKM (CDR2) are obtained from the germline V gene. Germline trimming: 4 bases from V, 2 bases from J; junction bases outside gene matches: 5. Results the study describes overall, beyond this receptor: Estimates of total diversity based on one million sequenced T cells were considered lower bounds and underestimates. The percentage of naive T cells measured by flow cytometry correlated strongly with observed TCR beta diversity. Compared with the aged group, the long-lived group had more naive CD4+ T cells, fewer expanded clones and increased TCR diversity, a pattern suggesting age selection. Because donor CMV infection status was unknown, age-related changes in expanded clonotypes were potentially confounded. Bulk unsorted PBMC profiling prevented conclusive comparison of naive and antigen-experienced compartments. Observed TCR beta diversity per million T cells fell roughly linearly with age, and a significant reduction was already apparent by age around 39.

The chain employs TRBV28 and TRBJ2-5, and TRBD2 matches 15 of the central bases. This clonotype was sampled from a woman aged 18-29 years in good health. The sequencing sample was made of blood. The nucleotide sequence reads TGTGCCAGCAGTTCGCGGACTAGCGGGAGGGGGCAAGAGACCCAGTACTTC. The resulting protein is CASSSRTSGRGQETQYF. Joined to the reference TRBV28 and TRBJ2-5 proteins, this CDR3 gives the full variable domain: DVKVTQSSRYLVKRTGEKVFLECVQDMDHENMFWYRQDPGLGLRLIYFSYDVKMKEKGDIPEGYSVSREKKERFSLILESASTNQTSMYLCASSSRTSGRGQETQYFGPGTRLLVL.